Ten or more counts support the clone carrying this T cell receptor beta chain. The germline V gene has CDR1 KGHDR and CDR2 SFDVKD. Trimming stripped 2 bases from V and 3 bases from J, with 6 bases between. This CDR3 contains 13 residues. The sample originates from a study of T cells in Graves' hyperthyroidism and ophthalmopathy. Amplified regions were TCR beta CDR3 sequences from RNA transcripts. Initially, a first-round RT-PCR of the TCR CDR3 employed the HTBI primer set. TCRdb itself ran the multiplex PCR reads through MiXCR, one entry per CDR3 protein. The sample shows a few hundred thousand distinct CDR3 sequences, around 42% of them seen only once.

This clonotype originated in an adult woman with Graves' disease, either hyperthyroidism or ophthalmopathy (not recorded which). The chain is built from TRBV24-1 and TRBJ2-5, with D possibly being TRBD1 (6 bases). The sequencing input was peripheral blood or thyroid tissue (not recorded which). CDR3 sequence (DNA): TGTGCCACCAGTGATTGGACAGAAGAGACCCAGTACTTC. This codes for CATSDWTEETQYF.